The next 27 T cell receptor beta chains were all read from a single sample in a study of response to subunit inactivated influenza vaccine (dated by TCRdb to the late 2010s). The time point label, read with the paper, signifies: approximately 40 days after influenza vaccine administration. Library preparation was by RT-PCR. The sample was run on an Illumina HiSeq 2500. Through fastp at Q25 and MiXCR, TCRdb rebuilt clones from the public reads, retaining in-frame beta chains. Here each entry gathers all rows of one CDR3 protein and keeps the most common genes and DNA. This sample lists around 500,000 distinct CDR3 sequences; around 9.9% were detected once. The top ten clonotypes cover less than 15% of the sample. The sequencing here drew on PBMCs from blood, taken roughly 6 weeks after vaccination. The receptor set was obtained from a man aged 45-65 years who received an inactivated influenza vaccine. Donor details come from another sample of the same person, matched by shared clones.

This clonotype was seen a handful of times. The chain has TRBV7-8 and TRBJ2-1, with TRBD2 identical over 8 bases. The CDR3 contains 15 residues. With V trimmed by 5 bases and J by 7 bases, 10 bases remained unmatched. CDR1 is SGHVS and CDR2 is FQNEAQ in the germline V gene. CDR3 sequence: CASSPGLAEWNEQFF. The CDR3 coding sequence is TGTGCCAGCAGCCCTGGACTAGCCGAATGGAATGAGCAGTTCTTC.

This clonotype occurred a few times. The chain combines TRBV7-9 with TRBJ1-1; D is unresolved. The ends were cut back, 3 bases at V and 4 bases at J, with 12 bases in the middle. The CDR3 extends over 14 amino acids. CDR1 is SEHNR, CDR2 FQNEAQ, per germline (reference sequence). In nucleotides, the CDR3 is TGTGCCAGCAGCTTGATGGCGGGGAGCACTGAAGCTTTCTTT. Encoded protein: CASSLMAGSTEAFF.

This clonotype was counted only a few times. V is TRBV6-2 or TRBV6-3 and J is TRBJ1-2; 7 bases are a match to TRBD1. V was clipped by 2 bases and J by 2 bases; unmatched bases: 11. Germline lookup yields CDR1 MNHEY and CDR2 SVGEGT. The CDR3 has 17 amino acids. This CDR3 is CASSYEHWDRTNYGYTF. CDR3 sequence (DNA): TGTGCCAGCAGTTACGAACATTGGGACAGAACAAACTATGGCTACACCTTC.

This clonotype occurred a few times. This chain links TRBV9 with TRBJ2-2, with a possible D match to TRBD1 (5 bases). Germline V CDR1 and CDR2: SGDLS, YYNGEE. V was pared by 2 bases and J by 0 bases, with 11 bases between. The CDR3 is made up of 16 amino acids. The CDR3 DNA sequence: TGTGCCAGCAGCGTTAGGGCAGGGACGAACACCGGGGAGCTGTTTTTT. This codes for CASSVRAGTNTGELFF.

The chain employs TRBV28 and TRBJ2-7, with 9 bases lining up with TRBD1. This CDR3 spans 15 amino acids. Germline loops: CDR1 MDHEN, CDR2 SYDVKM. V gave up 6 bases and J gave up 1 base; unmatched junction bases: 7. In DNA, the CDR3 is TGTGCCAGCAGACCGAGGACAGGGGATTCCTACGAGCAGTACTTC. Its translation is CASRPRTGDSYEQYF.

This clonotype was seen many times. The chain couples TRBV5-1 to TRBJ2-1; 10 bases are a match to TRBD1. The V and J ends lost 4 bases and 5 bases, in that order; junction bases with no gene match: 9. This CDR3 region has 16 residues. The germline V gene encodes CDR1 SGHRS and CDR2 YFSETQ. The DNA for the CDR3 is TGCGCCAGCAGCATGTCCGGGACAGGGGTGAACAATGAGCAGTTCTTC. Residues: CASSMSGTGVNNEQFF.

The CDR3 DNA is TGTGCCAGCAGTTCCTTCGGACTAGCGGGGGGAGAGCAGTTCTTC. This codes for CASSSFGLAGGEQFF. V gene TRBV12-3 or TRBV12-4 combines with J gene TRBJ2-1; 14 nucleotides match TRBD2. J lost 10 bases, V lost 4 bases, and 6 bases had no gene match. CDR3 length: 15 residues.

This clonotype has at least ten counts. The rearrangement links TRBV29-1 to TRBJ2-5; D is perhaps TRBD2 (6 bases). The germline gives CDR1 SQVTM, CDR2 ANQGSEA. V dropped 7 bases and J dropped 5 bases, with 8 bases sitting between them. CDR3 length: 10 residues. CDR3 residues: CSAGEETQYF. Written as DNA, the CDR3 is TGCAGCGCGGGAGAGGAGACCCAGTACTTC.

There are a few counts of this clonotype. The chain is built from TRBV7-3 and TRBJ2-2, with 7 nucleotides matching TRBD1. Trimming removed 2 bases from V and 5 bases from J; junction bases left unmatched: 2. Looked up from germline, CDR1 is SGHTA and CDR2 is FQGTGA. The CDR3 has 14 amino acids. CDR3: CASSLLQGTGELFF. DNA of the CDR3: TGTGCCAGCAGCTTATTACAGGGGACCGGGGAGCTGTTTTTT.

Many counts were recorded for this clonotype. The chain uses TRBV9 and TRBJ2-3; a weak D match, TRBD2 (5 bases). The ends were cut back, 3 bases at V and 5 bases at J, with 7 bases in the middle. This CDR3 is 12 amino acids long. The germline V gene encodes CDR1 SGDLS and CDR2 YYNGEE. Here the CDR3 DNA reads TGTGCCAGCAGCGCGAGCGGAGATACGCAGTATTTT. It yields the protein CASSASGDTQYF.

This clonotype was recorded a few times. The gene calls are TRBV7-9 and TRBJ2-7, with 8 bases fitting TRBD1. Germline values: CDR1 SEHNR, CDR2 FQNEAQ (reference sequence). Germline trimming cut 5 bases from V and 6 bases from J; bases unmatched to any gene: 9. The CDR3 sequence is 14 residues long. DNA for the CDR3: TGTGCCAGCAGCACCGGGACAGGAATGGCCGAGCAGTACTTC. It yields the protein CASSTGTGMAEQYF.

This clonotype has a count of ten or more. The rearrangement links TRBV7-2 to TRBJ2-1; no reliable D call. V lost 5 bases and J 13 bases, leaving 21 bases between the germline ends. The CDR3 runs to 14 residues. Germline V gene data show CDR1 as SGHTA and CDR2 as FQGNSA. CDR3 nucleotides: TGTGCCAGCAGCCCCAGAAACCAAGGCGCAGGACAGTTCTTC. Its protein is CASSPRNQGAGQFF.

The sample holds many counts of this clonotype. The rearrangement uses TRBV10-1 and TRBJ2-5; possibly TRBD2 for D (6 bases). Trimming pared 4 bases from V and 4 bases from J, leaving 10 bases between. CDR3 length: 13 amino acids. Germline loops: CDR1 WNHNN, CDR2 SYGVQD (reference sequence). CDR3 region: CASSVTRGETQYF. The CDR3 DNA is TGCGCCAGCAGTGTGACTAGGGGAGAGACCCAGTACTTC.

This chain joins TRBV4-3 and TRBJ1-1, with D uncertain. The CDR3 is made up of 13 amino acids. The germline CDR1 and CDR2 sequences are LGHNA and YSLEER. V lost 1 base and J lost 2, with 5 bases in between. Here the CDR3 reads CASSQVTNTEAFF. In DNA form, the CDR3 reads TGCGCCAGCAGCCAAGTAACTAACACTGAAGCTTTCTTT.

A few counts support this clonotype. The chain is built from TRBV5-1 and TRBJ2-1; TRBD2 aligns across 8 bases. V lost 3 bases and J lost 2; bases outside the gene matches: 10. Germline CDR1 reads SGHRS; CDR2 reads YFSETQ. CDR3 length: 17 amino acids. As DNA, the CDR3 is TGCGCCAGCAGCTCTAGCGCGAGCGGGAGAACCTACAATGAGCAGTTCTTC. Its protein product is CASSSSASGRTYNEQFF. The complete variable domain, with remaining parts taken from reference TRBV5-1 and TRBJ2-1, reads KAGVTQTPRYLIKTRGQQVTLSCSPISGHRSVSWYQQTPGQGLQFLFEYFSETQRNKGNFPGRFSGRQFSNSRSEMNVSTLELGDSALYLCASSSSASGRTYNEQFFGPGTRLTVL.

This clonotype was picked up a small number of times. V gene TRBV6-1 combines with J gene TRBJ2-3, with D unresolved. The CDR3 has 14 amino acids. V was shortened by 6 bases and J by 2 bases, with 12 bases between the two germline ends. The germline gives CDR1 MNHNS, CDR2 SASEGT. CDR3 sequence: CASSLGFATDTQYF. The CDR3 bases are TGTGCCAGCAGCTTGGGATTTGCCACAGATACGCAGTATTTT.

The rearrangement links TRBV2 to TRBJ2-1, with 9 bases lining up with TRBD2. The germline CDR1 and CDR2 sequences are SNHLY and FYNNEI. This CDR3 comprises 16 residues. V was clipped by 2 bases and J by 7 bases; unmatched bases: 9. The CDR3 DNA sequence: TGTGCCAGCAGTGAATATGGCGGGAGGGCCACAAATGAGCAGTTCTTC. Translation: CASSEYGGRATNEQFF.

The chain is built from TRBV6-5 and TRBJ1-1, with D uncertain. The CDR3 runs 13 residues. Germline-derived CDR1 and CDR2 are MNHEY and SVGAGI. Trimming shortened V by 6 bases and J by 6 bases, and 14 bases separated the two germline ends. CDR3 sequence: CASSAPLGAEAFF. CDR3 in DNA: TGTGCCAGCAGCGCACCGCTGGGTGCTGAAGCTTTCTTT.

This rearrangement joins TRBV7-3 to TRBJ2-7; 10 bases agree with TRBD2. This CDR3 spans 16 amino acids. Germline V gene data show CDR1 as SGHTA and CDR2 as FQGTGA. With 0 bases clipped from V and 4 bases from J, the junction kept 6 bases outside the gene matches. CDR3 in amino acids: CASSLTSTSGVYEQYF. The CDR3 DNA sequence: TGTGCCAGCAGCTTAACGTCCACTAGCGGGGTTTACGAGCAGTACTTC.

This clonotype was observed a handful of times. V and J are TRBV5-5 and TRBJ2-1; no firm D call. With 0 bases removed from V and 11 bases from J, the gap between germline ends came to 18 bases. This CDR3 is 15 amino acids long. Looked up from germline, CDR1 is SGHKS and CDR2 is YYEKEE (reference sequence). The CDR3 is CASSLANPAESQQFF. The CDR3 coding sequence is TGTGCCAGCAGCTTGGCAAACCCCGCTGAATCCCAGCAGTTCTTC.

The sample holds a few counts of this clonotype. This sequence joins TRBV9 and TRBJ1-6; D gene unclear. CDR1 SGDLS and CDR2 YYNGEE come from the germline V gene. The CDR3 totals 13 residues. V lost 0 bases, J lost 9 bases, and 7 bases lay in between. The CDR3 nucleotides read TGTGCCAGCAGCGTAGGGGCAGTTTCACCCCTCCACTTT. It encodes CASSVGAVSPLHF.

The chain combines TRBV19 with TRBJ2-1; 7 bases are a match to TRBD2. V lost 4 bases to trimming and J lost 4 bases; unmatched junction nucleotides: 10. The CDR3 loop spans 16 amino acids. Germline CDR1 is LNHDA and CDR2 is SQIVND (reference sequence). The CDR3 reads CASSTSTSRVYNEQFF. The CDR3 region has the DNA TGTGCCAGTAGTACTTCGACTAGCAGGGTATACAATGAGCAGTTCTTC.

This clonotype was picked up many times. The chain employs TRBV7-6 and TRBJ2-1; maybe TRBD1 (6 bases). V was clipped by 5 bases and J by 2 bases, with 13 bases between them. The CDR3 is made up of 15 amino acids. CDR1 and CDR2 from the germline V gene are SGHVS and FNYEAQ. CDR3 in DNA: TGTGCCAGCAGCGAAACAGGGAAACCCTACAATGAGCAGTTCTTC. Protein product: CASSETGKPYNEQFF.

There are many counts of this clonotype. V usage is TRBV12-3 or TRBV12-4 and J usage is TRBJ2-2, with D possibly called TRBD1 or TRBD2 (6 bases each). This CDR3 comprises 12 residues. Trimming removed 8 bases from V and 4 bases from J, with 8 bases in between. The CDR3: CASEGGTGELFF. The DNA of the CDR3 is TGTGCCAGCGAGGGGGGCACCGGGGAGCTGTTTTTT.

This clonotype was observed a few times. The chain is built from TRBV29-1 and TRBJ1-1, with 7 bases matching TRBD1. Losses at the gene ends were 0 bases for V and 5 bases for J; bases not matched to a gene: 9. This CDR3 region has 15 residues. Germline V gene sequence: CDR1 SQVTM, CDR2 ANQGSEA. CDR3 residues: CSVEDLTGEGTEAFF. Written as DNA, the CDR3 is TGCAGCGTTGAAGATCTTACAGGGGAAGGTACTGAAGCTTTCTTT. Supplemented by reference TRBV29-1 and TRBJ1-1, the full variable domain reads SAVISQKPSRDICQRGTSLTIQCQVDSQVTMMFWYRQQPGQSLTLIATANQGSEATYESGFVIDKFPISRPNLTFSTLTVSNMSPEDSSIYLCSVEDLTGEGTEAFFGQGTRLTVV.

The sample holds a few counts of this clonotype. J is TRBJ2-2 and V is TRBV5-1, with D perhaps TRBD1 or TRBD2 (5 bases each). Trimming left V 1 base short and J 6 bases short, with 13 bases between. The CDR3 contains 15 residues. Germline-derived CDR1 and CDR2 are SGHRS and YFSETQ. The CDR3 nucleotides are TGCGCCAGCAGCTTGATGGGGGAGAGAGCCGGGGAGCTGTTTTTT. Protein product: CASSLMGERAGELFF.

The chain is built from TRBV10-3 and TRBJ1-6, with no clear D. Germline V gives CDR1 ENHRY, CDR2 SYGVKD. This CDR3 spans 13 amino acids. V dropped 6 bases and J dropped 7 bases, with 10 bases sitting between them. The chain's CDR3 is CAISSTFNSPLHF. As DNA, the CDR3 is TGTGCCATCAGCTCCACCTTCAATTCACCCCTCCACTTT.